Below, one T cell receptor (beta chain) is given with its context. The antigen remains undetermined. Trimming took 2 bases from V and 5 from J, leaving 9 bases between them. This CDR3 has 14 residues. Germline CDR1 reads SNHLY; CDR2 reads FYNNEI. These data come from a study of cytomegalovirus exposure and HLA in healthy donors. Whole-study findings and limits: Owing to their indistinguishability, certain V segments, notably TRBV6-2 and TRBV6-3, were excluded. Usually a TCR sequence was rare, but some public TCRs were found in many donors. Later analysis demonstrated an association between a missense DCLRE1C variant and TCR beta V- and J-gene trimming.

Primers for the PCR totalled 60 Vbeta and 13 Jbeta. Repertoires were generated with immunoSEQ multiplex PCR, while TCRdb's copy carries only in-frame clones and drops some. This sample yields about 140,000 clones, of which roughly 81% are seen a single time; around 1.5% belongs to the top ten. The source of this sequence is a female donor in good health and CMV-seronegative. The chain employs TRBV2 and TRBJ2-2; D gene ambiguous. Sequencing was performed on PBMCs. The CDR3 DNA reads TGTGCCAGCAGTGAACGCCAGGCGACCGGGGAGCTGTTTTTT. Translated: CASSERQATGELFF.